The 26 T cell receptor beta chains below all came from one sample that was sequenced in a study of cytomegalovirus exposure and HLA in healthy donors. In the PCR, 60 Vbeta and 13 Jbeta primers were used. Using immunoSEQ multiplex PCR, the repertoire was profiled, and TCRdb retains in-frame clones only, with some absent. The table shows 120,000 to 150,000 clones, with about 75% occurring only once. Material: PBMCs. These receptors came from a male donor in good health and CMV-seronegative.

The chain has TRBV2 and TRBJ1-1; the D gene is possibly TRBD1 (6 bases). This CDR3 comprises 13 residues. V lost 6 bases and J 1 base, leaving 9 bases between the germline ends. CDR1 and CDR2 (germline): SNHLY, FYNNEI. This CDR3 reads CASRWDKNTEAFF. In nucleotides, the CDR3 is TGTGCCAGCAGGTGGGACAAGAACACTGAAGCTTTCTTT.

The chain links TRBV7-9 to TRBJ1-1; 12 positions agree with TRBD1. The junction had 2 bases not matched to a gene; V was cut back by 4 bases and J by 2 bases. CDR1 and CDR2 (germline): SEHNR, FQNEAQ (reference sequence). The CDR3 runs to 15 residues. For the CDR3, the DNA is TGTGCCAGCAGCTCGGGACAGGGGGCTAACACTGAAGCTTTCTTT. The encoded protein is CASSSGQGANTEAFF. Full variable domain (missing parts from reference TRBV7-9 and TRBJ1-1): DTGVSQNPRHKITKRGQNVTFRCDPISEHNRLYWYRQTLGQGPEFLTYFQNEAQLEKSRLLSDRFSAERPKGSFSTLEIQRTEQGDSAMYLCASSSGQGANTEAFFGQGTRLTVV.

J is TRBJ2-7 and V is TRBV6-5, with D possibly matching TRBD2 (6 bases). Trimming took 5 bases from V and 8 from J, leaving 16 bases between them. Germline V lookup: CDR1 MNHEY, CDR2 SVGAGI. The CDR3 spans 13 residues. CDR3 in amino acids: CASSTGTSQKQYF. In DNA, the CDR3 is TGTGCCAGCAGTACCGGGACTTCTCAGAAGCAGTACTTC.

The chain joins TRBV19 to TRBJ1-6, with D unclear. Germline assignment: CDR1 LNHDA and CDR2 SQIVND (reference sequence). The V end lost 5 bases, the J end lost 9 bases, and 8 bases lay between the germline ends. CDR3 length: 12 amino acids. This chain's CDR3 is CASSSEGSPLHF. The CDR3 nucleotides read TGTGCCAGTAGTTCGGAGGGTTCACCCCTCCACTTT.

The J gene is TRBJ2-5, the V gene TRBV25-1; 7 bases are a match to TRBD2. The J call may be in error: the DNA end matches TRBJ2-7 better. Germline V gives CDR1 MGHDK, CDR2 SYGVNS. This CDR3 has 16 amino acids. The CDR3 region has the DNA TGTGCCAACCTCCAGAGGGGTCGGACTAGGTGCTACGAGCAGTACTTC. Its translation is CANLQRGRTRCYEQYF.

This clone appeared once. The identical CDR3 is also encoded by other nucleotide sequences in the sample. The genes are TRBV30 and TRBJ2-5; 11 nucleotides match TRBD2. The CDR3 spans 14 residues. The J segment lost 5 bases and the V segment lost 1 base, leaving 3 bases of the junction unmatched. Germline lookup yields CDR1 GTSNPN and CDR2 SVGIG (reference sequence). CDR3 protein: CAWSGLAGGETQYF. Here the CDR3 DNA reads TGTGCCTGGAGTGGGTTAGCGGGGGGGGAGACCCAGTACTTC.

The chain carries TRBV11-2 and TRBJ1-5; no reliable D call. Trimming left V 0 bases short and J 5 bases short, with 5 bases between. Looked up from germline, CDR1 is SGHAT and CDR2 is FQNNGV. The CDR3 spans 13 residues. This CDR3 is CASSLDRYQPQHF. The CDR3 nucleotides read TGTGCCAGCAGCTTAGATCGGTATCAGCCCCAGCATTTT.

A word on this clone: Other nucleotide sequences in the sample specify the same CDR3. The chain couples TRBV30 to TRBJ2-1, with 9 bases fitting TRBD1. The CDR3 length is 15 residues. Unmatched junction bases numbered 7, after V lost 0 bases and J lost 7 bases. CDR1 is GTSNPN, CDR2 SVGIG, per germline (reference sequence). The CDR3 reads CAWSVRTGVGNEQFF. DNA for the CDR3: TGTGCCTGGAGTGTCAGGACAGGGGTGGGGAATGAGCAGTTCTTC. The full variable domain, completed using reference TRBV30 and TRBJ2-1, is SQTIHQWPATLVQPVGSPLSLECTVEGTSNPNLYWYRQAAGRGLQLLFYSVGIGQISSEVPQNLSASRPQDRQFILSSKKLLLSDSGFYLCAWSVRTGVGNEQFFGPGTRLTVL.

The CDR3 sequence: CASSQGPGGVQETQYF. CDR3 nucleotides: TGCGCCAGCAGCCAAGGACCGGGGGGAGTACAAGAGACCCAGTACTTC. This sequence joins TRBV4-1 and TRBJ2-5, with 7 bases matching TRBD2. CDR3 length: 16 amino acids. After removal of 1 base from V and 2 bases from J, the junction contained 7 bases not matched to a gene. The germline V gene encodes CDR1 MGHRA and CDR2 YSYEKL.

CDR3 sequence: CASSEVGTGGYTF. In DNA form, the CDR3 reads TGTGCCAGCAGTGAAGTTGGGACAGGCGGCTACACCTTC. The V gene is TRBV6-1, the J gene TRBJ1-2; 8 bases agree with TRBD1. This CDR3 has 13 residues. V shed 1 base and J 8 bases; nucleotides not matched to a gene: 3. Germline loops: CDR1 MNHNS, CDR2 SASEGT.

The chain combines TRBV5-1 with TRBJ1-1; 8 bases map to TRBD1. The germline V gene encodes CDR1 SGHRS and CDR2 YFSETQ. CDR3 length: 15 residues. The J segment lost 5 bases and the V segment lost 1 base, leaving 7 bases of the junction unmatched. The DNA of the CDR3 is TGCGCCAGCAGCTTGACAGGGGGAATGGCGACTGAAGCTTTCTTT. Translated, it gives CASSLTGGMATEAFF.

This clone was picked up a small number of times. CDR3 nucleotides: TGTGCCAGCACTGAGGACAGGGTCGGTGAAAAACTGTTTTTT. It codes for CASTEDRVGEKLFF. This sequence joins TRBV2 and TRBJ1-4, with 8 bases lining up with TRBD1. The germline V gene encodes CDR1 SNHLY and CDR2 FYNNEI. The CDR3 totals 14 residues. Trimming cost V 7 bases and J 7 bases; bases outside gene matches: 8.

The chain links TRBV7-2 to TRBJ1-4; D is possibly TRBD1 (6 bases). The CDR3 totals 17 residues. V shed 2 bases and J shed 3 bases, with 16 bases lying between them. CDR1 is SGHTA and CDR2 is FQGNSA in the germline V gene. This CDR3 is CASSLRGGGNANEKLFF. For the CDR3, the DNA is TGTGCCAGCAGCTTAAGGGGCGGGGGCAACGCTAATGAAAAACTGTTTTTT.

The rearrangement uses TRBV7-3 and TRBJ2-7; D perhaps matches TRBD2 (5 bases). This CDR3 region has 14 residues. Trimming took 1 base from V and 3 from J, leaving 10 bases between them. The V gene's germline CDR1 is SGHTA and CDR2 FQGTGA. The CDR3 nucleotides are TGTGCCAGCAGCTTAAGAGGAGGTCACTACGAGCAGTACTTC. Its translation: CASSLRGGHYEQYF. Full variable domain (missing parts from reference TRBV7-3 and TRBJ2-7): GAGVSQTPSNKVTEKGKYVELRCDPISGHTALYWYRQSLGQGPEFLIYFQGTGAADDSGLPNDRFFAVRPEGSVSTLKIQRTERGDSAVYLCASSLRGGHYEQYFGPGTRLTVT.

This clone occurred a few times. The V and J genes are TRBV7-9 and TRBJ1-1, with D possibly matching TRBD1 (5 bases). Trimming left V 0 bases short and J 3 bases short, with 11 bases between. Germline V gene lookup returns CDR1 SEHNR and CDR2 FQNEAQ (reference sequence). CDR3 length: 15 amino acids. CDR3 amino acids: CASSLAQGKDTEAFF. CDR3 bases: TGTGCCAGCAGCTTAGCGCAGGGAAAGGACACTGAAGCTTTCTTT.

The rearrangement uses TRBV7-2 and TRBJ2-5; tentative D call: TRBD2 (6 bases). Germline CDR1 reads SGHTA; CDR2 reads FQGNSA. The V and J ends lost 5 bases and 0 bases respectively, with 13 bases between them. The CDR3 extends over 15 amino acids. This CDR3 reads CASSPLAGNQETQYF. The DNA for the CDR3 is TGTGCCAGCAGCCCTCTCGCGGGGAACCAAGAGACCCAGTACTTC.

The chain is built from TRBV18 and TRBJ1-4; D possibly corresponds to TRBD1 (5 bases). Germline V gives CDR1 KGHSH, CDR2 LQKENI. The CDR3 length is 16 residues. V was pared by 2 bases and J by 6 bases, with 16 bases between. The CDR3 nucleotides read TGTGCCAGCTCACCAACTCTCGTCAGGGTAGATGAAAAACTGTTTTTT. As protein: CASSPTLVRVDEKLFF.

This clone occurred a few times. The chain combines TRBV4-1 with TRBJ2-5, with 7 nucleotides matching TRBD2. After removal of 0 bases from V and 2 bases from J, the junction contained 6 bases not matched to a gene. The CDR3 consists of 16 residues. The germline V gene has CDR1 MGHRA and CDR2 YSYEKL. This CDR3 is CASSQEPGLPQETQYF. In nucleotides, the CDR3 is TGCGCCAGCAGCCAAGAGCCGGGACTACCACAAGAGACCCAGTACTTC.

The chain joins TRBV6-6 to TRBJ2-5; TRBD2 aligns across 8 bases. Germline lookup yields CDR1 MNHNY and CDR2 SVGAGI (reference sequence). Losses at the gene ends were 5 bases for V and 1 base for J; bases not matched to a gene: 6. The length of the CDR3 is 15 residues. CDR3 nucleotides: TGTGCCAGCAGTCCCGGGACTAGTTTCCAAGAGACCCAGTACTTC. This gives the protein CASSPGTSFQETQYF.

The chain couples TRBV14 to TRBJ2-5; D possibly corresponds to TRBD1 (5 bases). This CDR3 spans 15 amino acids. Per the germline V gene, CDR1 is SGHDN and CDR2 is FVKESK. Trimming stripped 1 base from V and 9 bases from J, with 18 bases between. CDR3 nucleotide sequence: TGTGCCAGCAGCCAAGGTTCAGGGCTCGGTGTGGCCCAGTACTTC. It is translated as CASSQGSGLGVAQYF.

This clone was detected only a few times. The chain is built from TRBV5-1 and TRBJ2-7; D is perhaps TRBD1 (6 bases). Germline V gives CDR1 SGHRS, CDR2 YFSETQ. CDR3 length equals 17 residues. Trimming shortened V by 0 bases and J by 1 base, and 17 bases separated the two germline ends. This CDR3 reads CASSLVYRTEGSYEQYF. CDR3 in DNA: TGCGCCAGCAGCTTGGTATACAGGACAGAAGGATCCTACGAGCAGTACTTC.

This rearrangement joins TRBV6-5 to TRBJ2-1, with 7 nucleotides matching TRBD1. J was trimmed by 7 bases and V by 4 bases; bases with no gene match: 13. CDR3 length: 16 amino acids. Germline loops: CDR1 MNHEY, CDR2 SVGAGI. The CDR3 DNA reads as TGTGCCAGCAGTTCCGCCGGGACAGTGTTCAGGAATGAGCAGTTCTTC. Amino acids: CASSSAGTVFRNEQFF.

This clone has only one observation. The V gene is TRBV27, the J gene TRBJ2-1; D not certain. Per the germline V gene, CDR1 is MNHEY and CDR2 is SMNVEV (reference sequence). Trimming stripped 5 bases from V and 4 bases from J, with 12 bases between. There are 14 residues in the CDR3. The CDR3 DNA reads TGTGCCAGCAGTACTTCTTTGTTTTACAATGAGCAGTTCTTC. Protein: CASSTSLFYNEQFF.

Turning to this clone: The junction does not match germline at one end; this may be a read error. The same CDR3 also results from other DNA sequences found in this sample. V and J are TRBV5-1 and TRBJ2-7; TRBD1 matches at 7 bases. Germline CDR1 and CDR2: SGHRS and YFSETQ. The CDR3 spans 15 residues. CDR3 region: CASSKGTVGSYEQYF. The CDR3 DNA follows: TGCGCCAGCAGCAAAGGGACAGTCGGGTCCTACGAGCAGTACTTT. The whole variable domain, remainder taken from reference TRBV5-1 and TRBJ2-7, is KAGVTQTPRYLIKTRGQQVTLSCSPISGHRSVSWYQQTPGQGLQFLFEYFSETQRNKGNFPGRFSGRQFSNSRSEMNVSTLELGDSALYLCASSKGTVGSYEQYFGPGTRLTVT.

The rearrangement uses TRBV11-1 and TRBJ2-7, with 8 bases fitting TRBD2. The CDR3 has 15 residues. The ends lost 1 base at V and 1 base at J; junction bases unmatched: 3. The germline CDR1 and CDR2 sequences are SGHAT and FQDESV (reference sequence). This CDR3 is CASSLVAGFSYEQYF. Written as DNA, the CDR3 is TGTGCCAGCAGCTTAGTAGCGGGGTTTTCCTACGAGCAGTACTTC.

The chain combines TRBV27 with TRBJ2-7, with TRBD1 identical over 10 bases. V dropped 5 bases and J dropped 5; count of bases not matched to a gene: 9. The germline V gene encodes CDR1 MNHEY and CDR2 SMNVEV (reference sequence). The CDR3 has 15 residues. CDR3 bases: TGTGCCAGCAGTCCACTGCGGGACAGGGGCCACGAGCAGTACTTC. Its protein product is CASSPLRDRGHEQYF.